The rows below give T cell receptor beta chains drawn from one sample of a study of blood T cell repertoires in COVID-19. The method was immunoSEQ multiplex PCR; TCRdb's version includes in-frame clones alone and lacks a portion of them. The data contain about 120,000 clones, 85% to 90% of them singletons. The specimen sequenced was peripheral blood. The source of these receptors is a woman in her fifties or sixties with COVID-19, enrolled during active disease. Both conserved end residues are part of each CDR3. A D gene is named only where the DNA matches it firmly. The size entry is marked missing in some rows and otherwise reads once, few, many or a size class.

once	TRBV2	TRBD1	TRBJ1-1	TGTGCCAGCAGTGCAACAGGGGCCTTCGCTGAAGCTTTCTTT	CASSATGAFAEAFF
NA	TRBV9	NA	TRBJ1-1	TGTGCCAGCAGCGTAGCTCCCGGGGGGGTGAACACTGAAGCTTTCTTT	CASSVAPGGVNTEAFF
NA	TRBV2	NA	TRBJ1-5	TGTGCCAGCAACCAAAACAGGGCTAATCAGCCCCAGCATTTT	CASNQNRANQPQHF
NA	TRBV6-5	TRBD2	TRBJ2-4	TGTGCCAGCAGTCCGAGGACTAGCGGGGTGGACATTCAGTACTTC	CASSPRTSGVDIQYF
NA	TRBV5-1	NA	TRBJ2-7	TGCGCCAGCGGGGACGGGAGCAACGAGCAGTACTTC	CASGDGSNEQYF
NA	TRBV15	NA	TRBJ1-2	TGTGCCACCAGCAGGGACGGAGGCTATGGCTACACCTTC	CATSRDGGYGYTF
NA	TRBV12-5	TRBD1	TRBJ1-2	TGTGCTAGTGCACGGGACAGGGGTAACCTCTATGGCTACACCTTC	CASARDRGNLYGYTF
NA	TRBV9	NA	TRBJ1-1	TGTGCCAGCAGCGTGGACCTAGGAGGCGGGACTGAAGCTTTCTTT	CASSVDLGGGTEAFF
NA	TRBV3-1/TRBV3-2	NA	TRBJ2-1	TGTGCCAGCAGCCAAGGGCTAGCGCTCAGGCAGTTCTTC	CASSQGLALRQFF
NA	TRBV19	NA	TRBJ2-3	TGTGCCAGTAGAGCCCTGAGCACAGATACGCAGTATTTT	CASRALSTDTQYF
NA	TRBV5-1	NA	TRBJ1-6	TGCGCCAGCAGCTTGGAGCCGACAGGCGGGAGTTCACCCCTCCACTTT	CASSLEPTGGSSPLHF
NA	TRBV7-9	NA	TRBJ1-3	TGTGCCAGCAGCCCGACGTTTGGAGACTCTGGAAACACCATATATTTT	CASSPTFGDSGNTIYF
NA	TRBV19	TRBD1	TRBJ1-1	TGTGCCAGTAGTATCTCCCGCGACAGGGTAACTGAAGCTTTCTTT	CASSISRDRVTEAFF
NA	TRBV3-1/TRBV3-2	NA	TRBJ1-2	TGTGCCAGCAGCCAAGATTTGACAATAAACTATGGCTACACCTTC	CASSQDLTINYGYTF
NA	TRBV2	TRBD1	TRBJ1-6	TGTGCCAGCAGTGAGGACAGGGAGGCACCCCTCCACTTT	CASSEDREAPLHF
once	TRBV7-2	NA	TRBJ1-1	TGTGCCAGCAGCGGAAGTCGGGGGTTGGTGGCTTTCTTT	CASSGSRGLVAFF
NA	TRBV4-1	TRBD1	TRBJ1-5	TGCGCCAGCAGCCAGACAGGGGGCCGCAATCAGCCCCAGCATTTT	CASSQTGGRNQPQHF
NA	TRBV19	TRBD2	TRBJ2-3	TGTGCCAGTAGTAAGCTAGCGGGGGGTTCTGCCCAGACGCAGTATTTT	CASSKLAGGSAQTQYF
NA	TRBV15	TRBD1	TRBJ2-7	TGTGCCACCAGCAGCTCCCCCGGGACAGGGACCGAGCAGTACTTC	CATSSSPGTGTEQYF
once	TRBV12-3/TRBV12-4	NA	TRBJ2-3	TGTGCCAGCAGTCCCCCCGTATCCGATACGCAGTATTTT	CASSPPVSDTQYF